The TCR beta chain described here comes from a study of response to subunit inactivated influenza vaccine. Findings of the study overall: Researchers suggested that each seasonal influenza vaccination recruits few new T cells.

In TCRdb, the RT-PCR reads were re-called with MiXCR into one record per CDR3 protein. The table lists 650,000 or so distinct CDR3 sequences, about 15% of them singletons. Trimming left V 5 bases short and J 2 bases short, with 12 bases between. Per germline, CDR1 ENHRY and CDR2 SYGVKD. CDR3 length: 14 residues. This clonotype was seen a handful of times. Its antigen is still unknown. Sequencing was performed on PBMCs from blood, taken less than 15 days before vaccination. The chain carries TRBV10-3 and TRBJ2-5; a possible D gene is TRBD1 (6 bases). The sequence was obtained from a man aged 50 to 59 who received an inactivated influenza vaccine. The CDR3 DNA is TGTGCCATCAGTAGGACAGATGTTCAAGAGACCCAGTACTTC. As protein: CAISRTDVQETQYF.